This TCR beta chain was profiled in a study of blood T cell repertoires in COVID-19. Study-wide background: Sites across the United States, Italy and Spain contributed samples from acute and convalescent COVID-19. PBMCs, B-cell-depleted T cells, or T cells provided the cDNA or gDNA that made up the material.

The CDR3 length is 15 residues. Germline V gene data show CDR1 as SGHDN and CDR2 as FVKESK. V was trimmed by 3 bases and J by 0 bases, leaving 8 bases between them. This clone showed up just a few times. Authors' methods: Estimates of nucleated cell counts were drawn from the amplification of reference gene primers. Sequencing used immunoSEQ multiplex PCR; TCRdb keeps in-frame clones, though not all of them. V, J and clone size reflect that table, while D and trimming were determined from the DNA. The table lists roughly 200,000 clones, around 89% of them singletons. This chain links TRBV14 with TRBJ2-2, with unresolved D. The sequenced material came from peripheral blood. This sequence was found in a man over 45 with acute or convalescent COVID-19. CDR3 sequence: CASSHGWPNTGELFF. The CDR3 coding sequence is TGTGCCAGCAGCCATGGTTGGCCGAACACCGGGGAGCTGTTTTTT.